Listed below are T cell receptor beta chains from one sample, sequenced in a study of CD8 T cells in Susac syndrome. TCRdb reanalysed the immunoSEQ multiplex PCR reads using MiXCR and keeps one entry per CDR3 protein. The sample yields 110,000 or so distinct CDR3 sequences, 85% to 95% seen once. Sequenced: CD4+ T cells from PBMCs. The receptors originated from a human donor with multiple sclerosis. The CDR3 runs from the conserved cysteine through the conserved F or W. Fields, in order: D gene, J gene, clone size, V gene, CDR3 DNA, CDR3 protein. D genes are given only for firm matches. The size field is filled for only some rows; it gives once, few, many or a size class.

- | TRBJ1-4 | - | TRBV4-3 | TGCGCCAGCAGCCCGACGGGGGGCGAAAAACTGTTTTTT | CASSPTGGEKLFF
- | TRBJ1-1 | - | TRBV5-4 | TGTGCCAGCAGCCCGCCTGGGGAGGGCAGGAACACTGAAGCTTTCTTT | CASSPPGEGRNTEAFF
TRBD2 | TRBJ2-5 | few | TRBV4-2 | TGTGCCAGCAGCCCGGAACTAGCGGGGGGACAAGAGACCCAGTACTTC | CASSPELAGGQETQYF
- | TRBJ2-2 | few | TRBV5-4 | TGTGCCAGCAGCTTGGATTCTATTGGGGAGCTGTTTTTT | CASSLDSIGELFF
- | TRBJ1-2 | - | TRBV29-1 | TGCAGCTTGGGGCCAGATGGCTACACCTTC | CSLGPDGYTF
TRBD1 | TRBJ2-7 | - | TRBV4-3 | TGCGCCAGCAGCCCACGACAGGGTGGGACCTACGAGCAGTACTTC | CASSPRQGGTYEQYF
- | TRBJ2-7 | - | TRBV6-1 | TGTGCCAGCAGTGAAGGGCCGGGACATTACTACGAGCAGTACTTC | CASSEGPGHYYEQYF
- | TRBJ1-2 | - | TRBV7-2 | TGTGCCAGCAGTTTAGAGAGTGACTATGGCTACACCTTC | CASSLESDYGYTF
TRBD1 | TRBJ1-2 | - | TRBV10-3 | TGTGCCATCTCCCGGGACAGATATGGCTACACCTTC | CAISRDRYGYTF
- | TRBJ2-1 | - | TRBV6-2/TRBV6-3 | TGTGCCAGCACCGGCCTTCCCCTCAATGAGCAGTTCTTC | CASTGLPLNEQFF
- | TRBJ1-6 | - | TRBV4-2 | TGTGCCAGCAGCCAGTCCGGGGTAAGGGCCTATAATTCACCCCTCCACTTT | CASSQSGVRAYNSPLHF
- | TRBJ2-7 | - | TRBV20-1 | TGCAGTGCTCCGAGCGGGCCCTACGAGCAGTACTTC | CSAPSGPYEQYF
- | TRBJ1-1 | - | TRBV14 | TGTGCCAGCAGCCAGGGGATTCGTGTTAGGGGACTGAACACTGAAGCTTTCTTT | CASSQGIRVRGLNTEAFF
- | TRBJ1-5 | once | TRBV2 | TGTGCCAGCAGGGAGGGAAGGCTCAGCAATCAGCCCCAGCATTTT | CASREGRLSNQPQHF
TRBD1 | TRBJ1-5 | once | TRBV5-1 | TGCGCCAGCAGCTTGGGCGGGACAGGGAGTAATCAGCCCCAGCATTTT | CASSLGGTGSNQPQHF
- | TRBJ1-2 | - | TRBV20-1 | TGCAGTGCTAGTGCCTCCGGGACAATTAACTATGGCTACACCTTC | CSASASGTINYGYTF
- | TRBJ2-1 | once | TRBV12-5 | TGTGCTAGTGCCAACCCCCTCTCCACAGTACGACCGCAGTTCTTC | CASANPLSTVRPQFF
- | TRBJ2-7 | - | TRBV19 | TGTGCCAGTAGTAAAGTGGTATCGAACTACGAGCAGTACTTC | CASSKVVSNYEQYF
- | TRBJ2-5 | - | TRBV12-3/TRBV12-4 | TGTGCCAGCAGTTTGCTTGGTCCAGAGACCCAGTACTTC | CASSLLGPETQYF
TRBD2 | TRBJ2-2 | - | TRBV4-2 | TGTGCCAGCAGCCAAGATTCGGCTAGCGGGAGGAACACCGGGGAGCTGTTTTTT | CASSQDSASGRNTGELFF
- | TRBJ2-5 | - | TRBV3-1 | TGTGCCAGCAGCCACCTAGAGACCCAGTACTTC | CASSHLETQYF
- | TRBJ1-6 | - | TRBV27 | TGTGCCAGCAGTTTATTTCTCGCCCGGGCACCCCTCCACTTT | CASSLFLARAPLHF
- | TRBJ1-1 | - | TRBV7-3 | TGTGCCAGCAGCGGGGGGGTGATGAACACTGAAGTTTTCTTT | CASSGGVMNTEVFF
- | TRBJ1-1 | once | TRBV6-4 | TGTGCCAGCAGTGAATCCAGGAACACTGAAGCTTTCTTT | CASSESRNTEAFF
TRBD1 | TRBJ2-7 | once | TRBV7-2 | TGTGCCAGCAGCTTTCGAGGGACAGGGGGCATTGAGCAGTACTTC | CASSFRGTGGIEQYF
- | TRBJ1-1 | once | TRBV2 | TGTGCCAGCAGTGCCCAGGGATGGACTGAAGCTTTTTTT | CASSAQGWTEAFF
- | TRBJ2-2 | - | TRBV20-1 | TGCAGTGCTAAGTTTTTCGGGGATAACACCGGGGAGCTGTTTTTT | CSAKFFGDNTGELFF
TRBD1 | TRBJ2-7 | once | TRBV29-1 | TGCAGCGTTGATGGGACAGGGGCTGGCGAGCAGTACTTC | CSVDGTGAGEQYF
- | TRBJ2-1 | - | TRBV2 | TGTGCCAGCAAAGCCAATGAGCAGTTCTTC | CASKANEQFF
TRBD1 | TRBJ1-4 | - | TRBV5-1 | TGCGCCAGCAGCTTGGGGGCGACAGGGTCTCGTGAAAAACTGTTTTTT | CASSLGATGSREKLFF
TRBD1 | TRBJ1-2 | - | TRBV7-9 | TGTGCCAGCAGCACCGGGACAGGGTACTATGGCTACACCTTC | CASSTGTGYYGYTF
TRBD2 | TRBJ2-7 | - | TRBV28 | TGTGCCAGCAGTTTAGGGGGCGCGGAACTAGCGGTTGGCGAGCAGTACTTC | CASSLGGAELAVGEQYF
- | TRBJ2-7 | - | TRBV6-5 | TGTGCCAGCAGTTACTCTGGTATTGGGGGTACCGCTTTGGAGCAGTACTTC | CASSYSGIGGTALEQYF
- | TRBJ2-3 | - | TRBV4-3 | TGCGCCAGCAGCCAAGATTCCCCCGGGGCCTTTCTCACAGATACGCAGTATTTT | CASSQDSPGAFLTDTQYF
- | TRBJ1-2 | few | TRBV15 | TGTGCCACCAGCAGAGGGGCAGGGGACTATGGCTACACCTTC | CATSRGAGDYGYTF
- | TRBJ2-5 | - | TRBV18 | TGTGCCAGCTCACCATACCGGGGGACCCAAGAGACCCAGTACTTC | CASSPYRGTQETQYF
TRBD1 | TRBJ2-1 | - | TRBV28 | TGTGCCAGTAGGGAAGGGGGCAATTTACTCAATGAGCAGTTCTTC | CASREGGNLLNEQFF
- | TRBJ2-6 | - | TRBV20-1 | TGCAGTGCTAGAGAGGGCTCTGGGGCCAACGTCCTGACTTTC | CSAREGSGANVLTF
- | TRBJ1-3 | - | TRBV20-1 | TGCAGTGCCCCCCTTCCGACAACTTGGGCTGGAAACACCATATATTTT | CSAPLPTTWAGNTIYF
- | TRBJ2-3 | - | TRBV7-9 | TGTGCCGCCGGGGGAAGGACAGATACGCAGTATTTT | CAAGGRTDTQYF
- | TRBJ1-1 | - | TRBV3-1 | TGTGCCAGCAGCCAAGTTGTGGCGGCGAACACTGAAGCTTTCTTT | CASSQVVAANTEAFF
TRBD1 | TRBJ1-1 | - | TRBV4-2 | TGTGCCAGCAGCCACGAGGCGGCGGGACAGGGGGCGACCACTGAAGCTTTCTTT | CASSHEAAGQGATTEAFF